The sequence of this TCR beta chain was determined in a study of T cells in localized non-small cell lung cancer. Study-wide findings and caveats: Longer overall survival accompanied higher blood T cell density. Heterogeneity remains possible because sequencing was limited to only one tumor region. Researchers found a median around 61 of the top 100 tumor clones in adjacent lung.

This CDR3 has 15 residues. The ends lost 1 base at V and 4 bases at J; junction bases unmatched: 6. Germline V gives CDR1 MDHEN, CDR2 SYDVKM. Notes on this clone: The antigen is not known.

Produced via immunoSEQ multiplex PCR; TCRdb's table is partial and in-frame only. The data hold 43,000 or so clones, with more than 85% observed a single time. The sequenced sample was PBMCs, obtained before any cancer treatment. The source of this sequence is a woman aged 35 to 70 with stage II lung adenocarcinoma. This chain connects TRBV28 to TRBJ2-7, with 8 bases matching TRBD2. CDR3 bases: TGTGCCAGCAGTTTATCTCGGGGGGGCGATTACGAGCAGTACTTC. Translated, it gives CASSLSRGGDYEQYF.